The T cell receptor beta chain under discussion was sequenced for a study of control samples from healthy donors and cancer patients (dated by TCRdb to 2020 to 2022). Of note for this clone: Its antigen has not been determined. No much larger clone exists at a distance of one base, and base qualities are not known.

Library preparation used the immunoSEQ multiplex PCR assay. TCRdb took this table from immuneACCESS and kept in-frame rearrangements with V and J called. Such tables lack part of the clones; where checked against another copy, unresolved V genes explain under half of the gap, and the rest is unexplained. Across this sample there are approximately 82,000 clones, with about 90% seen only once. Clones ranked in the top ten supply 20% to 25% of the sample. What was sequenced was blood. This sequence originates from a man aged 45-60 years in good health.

The CDR3 region has the sequence CASSLRASTSGSNSYEQYF. In nucleotides, the sequence is TGTGCCAGCAGCTTAAGGGCCTCGACTAGCGGTTCGAACTCCTACGAGCAGTACTTC. The receptor chain draws on TRBV7-2 and TRBJ2-7, with 9 bases in between that match TRBD2. Trimming takes 2 bases off V and 0 bases off J; junction bases not matched to a gene: 14. For CDR1 and CDR2, the germline V gene lists SGHTA and FQGNSA. The CDR3 goes from the cysteine to the phenylalanine over 19 residues. Kept here is only the CDR3 DNA, which spans 57 bases and is read in frame from base 1.